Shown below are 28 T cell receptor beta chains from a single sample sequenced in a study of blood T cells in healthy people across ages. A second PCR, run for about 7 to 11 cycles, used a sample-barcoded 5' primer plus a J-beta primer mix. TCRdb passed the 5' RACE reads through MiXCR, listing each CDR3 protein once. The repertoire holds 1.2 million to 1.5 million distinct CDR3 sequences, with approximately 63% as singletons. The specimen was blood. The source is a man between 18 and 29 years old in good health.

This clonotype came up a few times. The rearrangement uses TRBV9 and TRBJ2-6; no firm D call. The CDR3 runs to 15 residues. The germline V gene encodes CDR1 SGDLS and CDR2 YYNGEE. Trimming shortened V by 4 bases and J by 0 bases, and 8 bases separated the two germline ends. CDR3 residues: CASSKSFSGANVLTF. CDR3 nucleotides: TGTGCCAGCAGCAAGTCGTTCTCTGGGGCCAACGTCCTGACTTTC.

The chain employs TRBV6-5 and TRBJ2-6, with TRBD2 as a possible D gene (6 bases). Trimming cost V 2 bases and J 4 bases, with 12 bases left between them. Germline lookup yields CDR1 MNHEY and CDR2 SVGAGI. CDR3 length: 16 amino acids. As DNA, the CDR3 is TGTGCCAGCAGTTACACGGGAGTGAGGGGGGCCAACGTCCTGACTTTC. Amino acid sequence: CASSYTGVRGANVLTF.

Here the CDR3 reads CASSPYQGQPLGAFF. CDR3 bases: TGCGCCAGCAGCCCCTACCAAGGACAGCCCTTGGGAGCTTTCTTT. The J gene is TRBJ1-1, the V gene TRBV5-1, with D perhaps matching TRBD1 (6 bases). The CDR3 length is 15 residues. Deletions cut 4 bases from V and 10 bases from J, with 23 bases between. CDR1 is SGHRS and CDR2 is YFSETQ in the germline V gene. Combining the CDR3 with reference TRBV5-1 and TRBJ1-1 gives the whole variable domain KAGVTQTPRYLIKTRGQQVTLSCSPISGHRSVSWYQQTPGQGLQFLFEYFSETQRNKGNFPGRFSGRQFSNSRSEMNVSTLELGDSALYLCASSPYQGQPLGAFFGQGTRLTVV.

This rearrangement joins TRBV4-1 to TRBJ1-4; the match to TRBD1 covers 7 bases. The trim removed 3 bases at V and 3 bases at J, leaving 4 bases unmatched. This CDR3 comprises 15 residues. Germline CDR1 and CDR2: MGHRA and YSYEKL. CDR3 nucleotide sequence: TGCGCCAGCAGCCAGACAGGGATTCCTAATGAAAAACTGTTTTTT. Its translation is CASSQTGIPNEKLFF.

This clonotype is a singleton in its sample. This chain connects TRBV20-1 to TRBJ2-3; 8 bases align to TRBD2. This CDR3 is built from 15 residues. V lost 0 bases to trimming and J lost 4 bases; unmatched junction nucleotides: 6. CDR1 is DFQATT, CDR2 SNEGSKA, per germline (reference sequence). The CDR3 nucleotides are TGCAGTGCTAGAGATGAGGGACTAGTCTCAGATACGCAGTATTTT. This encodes CSARDEGLVSDTQYF.

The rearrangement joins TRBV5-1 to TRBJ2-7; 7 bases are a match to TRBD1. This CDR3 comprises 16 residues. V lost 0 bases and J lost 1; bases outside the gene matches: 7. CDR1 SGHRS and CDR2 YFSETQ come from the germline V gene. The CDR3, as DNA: TGCGCCAGCAGCTTGGCCCGGGACAGCTCATCCTACGAGCAGTACTTC. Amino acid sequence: CASSLARDSSSYEQYF.

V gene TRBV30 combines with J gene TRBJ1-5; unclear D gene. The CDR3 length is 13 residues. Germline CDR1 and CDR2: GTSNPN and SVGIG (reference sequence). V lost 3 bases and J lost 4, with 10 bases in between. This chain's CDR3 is CAWSGGINQPQHF. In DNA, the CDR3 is TGTGCCTGGAGCGGAGGGATTAATCAGCCCCAGCATTTT.

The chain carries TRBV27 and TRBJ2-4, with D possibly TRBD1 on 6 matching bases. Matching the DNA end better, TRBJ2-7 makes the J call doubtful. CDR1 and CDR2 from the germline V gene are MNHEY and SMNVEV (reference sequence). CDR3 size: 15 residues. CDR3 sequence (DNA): TGTGCCAGCAGTTCCACAGGGAGCCCAGCCTACGAGCAGTACTTC. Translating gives CASSSTGSPAYEQYF.

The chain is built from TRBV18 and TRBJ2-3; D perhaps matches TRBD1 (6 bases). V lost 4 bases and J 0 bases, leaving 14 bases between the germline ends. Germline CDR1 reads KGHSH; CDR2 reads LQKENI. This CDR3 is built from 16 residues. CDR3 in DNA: TGTGCCAGCTCACAGGGCGGAGGACAGAGCACAGATACGCAGTATTTT. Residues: CASSQGGGQSTDTQYF.

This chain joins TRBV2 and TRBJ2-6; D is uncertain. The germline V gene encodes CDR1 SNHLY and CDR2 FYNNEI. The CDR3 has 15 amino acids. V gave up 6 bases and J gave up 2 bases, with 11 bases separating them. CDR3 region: CASSAVRAGANVLTF. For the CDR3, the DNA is TGTGCCAGCAGCGCGGTCCGTGCTGGGGCCAACGTCCTGACTTTC.

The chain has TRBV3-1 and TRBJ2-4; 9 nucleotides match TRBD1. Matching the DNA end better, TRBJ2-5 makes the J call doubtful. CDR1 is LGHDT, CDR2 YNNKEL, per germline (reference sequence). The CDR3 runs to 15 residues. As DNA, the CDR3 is TGTGCCAGCAGCCAAGAGAGGGACAGGGAAGAGACCCAGTACTTC. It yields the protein CASSQERDREETQYF.

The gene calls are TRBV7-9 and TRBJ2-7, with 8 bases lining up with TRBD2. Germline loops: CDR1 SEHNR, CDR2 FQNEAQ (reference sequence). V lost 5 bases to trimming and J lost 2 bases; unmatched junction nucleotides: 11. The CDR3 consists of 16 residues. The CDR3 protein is CASSPEKAGDPYEQYF. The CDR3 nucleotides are TGTGCCAGCAGCCCCGAGAAAGCGGGAGATCCCTACGAGCAGTACTTC.

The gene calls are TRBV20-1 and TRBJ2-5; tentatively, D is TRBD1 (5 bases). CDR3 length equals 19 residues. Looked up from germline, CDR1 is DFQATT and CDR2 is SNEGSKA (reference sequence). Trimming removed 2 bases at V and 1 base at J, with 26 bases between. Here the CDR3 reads CSARNPQGARAIVQETQYF. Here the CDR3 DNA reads TGCAGTGCTAGAAATCCCCAAGGGGCAAGAGCTATTGTCCAAGAGACCCAGTACTTC.

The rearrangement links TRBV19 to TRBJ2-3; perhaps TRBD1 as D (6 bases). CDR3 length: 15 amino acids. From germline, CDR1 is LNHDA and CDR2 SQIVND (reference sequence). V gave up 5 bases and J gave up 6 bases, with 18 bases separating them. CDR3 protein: CASSGTRYSDDTQYF. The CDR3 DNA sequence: TGTGCCAGTAGTGGGACACGGTATTCTGACGATACGCAGTATTTT.

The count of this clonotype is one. CDR3 sequence reads: CSVEESGVGNQPQHF. In DNA form, the CDR3 reads TGCAGCGTTGAAGAATCCGGGGTGGGAAATCAGCCCCAGCATTTT. This rearrangement joins TRBV29-1 to TRBJ1-5; D remains unclear. Trimming shortened V by 0 bases and J by 4 bases, and 13 bases separated the two germline ends. This CDR3 spans 15 amino acids. Germline CDR1 reads SQVTM; CDR2 reads ANQGSEA.

The CDR3 DNA sequence: TGCGCCAGCAGCGAGGGGGGGAGACACGAGCAGTACTTC. It is translated as CASSEGGRHEQYF. V and J are TRBV4-1 and TRBJ2-7, with D perhaps TRBD2 (7 bases). The CDR3 has 13 amino acids. V dropped 5 bases and J dropped 5 bases, with 13 bases sitting between them. Germline CDR1 is MGHRA and CDR2 is YSYEKL.

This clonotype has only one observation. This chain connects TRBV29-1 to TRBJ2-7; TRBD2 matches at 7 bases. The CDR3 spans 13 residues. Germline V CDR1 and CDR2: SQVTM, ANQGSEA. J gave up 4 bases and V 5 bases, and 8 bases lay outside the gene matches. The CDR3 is CSVSGGVVYEQYF. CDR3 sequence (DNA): TGCAGCGTTTCGGGAGGCGTGGTGTACGAGCAGTACTTC.

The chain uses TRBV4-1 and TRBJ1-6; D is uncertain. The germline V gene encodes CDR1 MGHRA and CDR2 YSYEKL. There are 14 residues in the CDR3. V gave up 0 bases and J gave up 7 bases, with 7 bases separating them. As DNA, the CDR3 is TGCGCCAGCAGCCAAGAGCGTTCGAATTCACCCCTCCACTTT. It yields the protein CASSQERSNSPLHF.

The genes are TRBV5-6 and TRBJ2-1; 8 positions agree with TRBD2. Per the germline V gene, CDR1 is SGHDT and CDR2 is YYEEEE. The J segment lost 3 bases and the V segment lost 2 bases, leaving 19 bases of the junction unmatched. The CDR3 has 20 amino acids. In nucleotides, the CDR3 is TGTGCCAGCAGCTTAAATAGCGGGGTAAGGCTAAACTCTATCTACAATGAGCAGTTCTTC. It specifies CASSLNSGVRLNSIYNEQFF.

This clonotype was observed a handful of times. Written as DNA, the CDR3 is TGCAGCGTTTGGGGCACGACTAGCGGGAGGGACAATGAGCAGTTCTTC. Its protein is CSVWGTTSGRDNEQFF. The chain joins TRBV29-1 to TRBJ2-1, with 14 bases matching TRBD2. Germline CDR1 SQVTM, CDR2 ANQGSEA. Germline trimming cut 5 bases from V and 5 bases from J; bases unmatched to any gene: 8. CDR3 size: 16 residues.

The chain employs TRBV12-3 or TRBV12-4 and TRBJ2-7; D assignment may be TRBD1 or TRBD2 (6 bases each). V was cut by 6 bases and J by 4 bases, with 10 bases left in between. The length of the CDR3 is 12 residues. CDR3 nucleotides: TGTGCCAGCAGACTAGGGGGGTACGAGCAGTACTTC. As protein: CASRLGGYEQYF.

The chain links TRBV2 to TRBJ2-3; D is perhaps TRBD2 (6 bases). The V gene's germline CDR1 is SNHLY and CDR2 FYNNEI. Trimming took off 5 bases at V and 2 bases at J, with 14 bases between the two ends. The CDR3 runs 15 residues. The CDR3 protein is CASSSGLPTTDTQYF. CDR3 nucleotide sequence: TGTGCCAGCAGTTCCGGACTACCGACCACAGATACGCAGTATTTT.

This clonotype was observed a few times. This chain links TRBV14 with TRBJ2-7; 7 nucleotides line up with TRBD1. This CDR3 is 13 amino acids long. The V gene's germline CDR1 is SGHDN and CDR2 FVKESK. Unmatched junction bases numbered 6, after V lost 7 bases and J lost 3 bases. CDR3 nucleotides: TGTGCCAGCAACCCGCCAGGGGGCTACGAGCAGTACTTC. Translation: CASNPPGGYEQYF.

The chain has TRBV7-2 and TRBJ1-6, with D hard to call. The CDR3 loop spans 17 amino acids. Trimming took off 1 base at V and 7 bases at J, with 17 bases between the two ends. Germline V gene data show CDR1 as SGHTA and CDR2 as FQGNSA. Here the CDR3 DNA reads TGTGCCAGCAGCTTAGGGGTAAACGCTGGGTTCAATTCACCCCTCCACTTT. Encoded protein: CASSLGVNAGFNSPLHF.

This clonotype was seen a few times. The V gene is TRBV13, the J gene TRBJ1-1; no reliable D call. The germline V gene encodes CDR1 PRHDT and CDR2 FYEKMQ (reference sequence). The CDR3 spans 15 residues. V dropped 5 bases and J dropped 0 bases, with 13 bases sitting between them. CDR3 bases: TGTGCCAGCAGCGGATCAGCCGATTTGAACACTGAAGCTTTCTTT. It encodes CASSGSADLNTEAFF.

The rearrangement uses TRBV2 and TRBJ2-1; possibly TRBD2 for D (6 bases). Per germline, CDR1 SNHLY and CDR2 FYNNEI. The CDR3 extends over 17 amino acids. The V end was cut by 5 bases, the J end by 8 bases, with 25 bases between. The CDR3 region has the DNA TGTGCCAGCAGTACCCGGAGTGCGGGATTGTCCGACGATGAGCAGTTCTTC. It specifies CASSTRSAGLSDDEQFF.

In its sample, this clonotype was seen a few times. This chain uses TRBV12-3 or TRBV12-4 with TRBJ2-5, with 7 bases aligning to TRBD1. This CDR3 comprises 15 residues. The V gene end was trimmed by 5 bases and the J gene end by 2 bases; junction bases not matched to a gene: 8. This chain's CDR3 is CASSRPGQKQETQYF. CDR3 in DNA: TGTGCCAGCAGTCGCCCGGGACAGAAACAAGAGACCCAGTACTTC.

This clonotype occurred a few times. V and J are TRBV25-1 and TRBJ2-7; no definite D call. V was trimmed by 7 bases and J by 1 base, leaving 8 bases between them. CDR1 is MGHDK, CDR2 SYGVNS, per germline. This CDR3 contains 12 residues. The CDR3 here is CASTDGSYEQYF. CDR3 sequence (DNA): TGTGCCAGCACCGATGGTTCCTACGAGCAGTACTTC.